This TCR beta chain comes out of a study of T cell responses to AZD1222 COVID-19 vaccine. Findings and limits, study-wide: Among vaccine-associated CD4 TCRs, coverage spanned spike, with dominance at 160-218 and 743-854. Unmutated variant regions are reportedly the target of nearly half of TCRs that are spike-specific. Spike-specific TCR breadth and depth rose after two AZD1222 doses.

Pooling was applied to second doses at about 4 or about 12 weeks. Comment on this clone: Its antigen is as yet unknown. Other DNA variants within this sample encode the same CDR3.

CDR3 length: 14 amino acids. Trimming pared 2 bases from V and 2 bases from J, leaving 9 bases between. CDR1 and CDR2 from the germline V gene are KGHSH and LQKENI. The method was immunoSEQ multiplex PCR; TCRdb's version includes in-frame clones alone and lacks a portion of them. The sample carries about 140,000 clones, roughly 88% recorded once. The chain links TRBV18 to TRBJ1-2, with D possibly matching TRBD1 (5 bases). This sequence was found in an adult who received the AZD1222 COVID-19 vaccine. Sample: peripheral blood, taken 28 days after the second AZD1222 dose. The CDR3 here is CASSPSAGNYGYTF. The CDR3 coding sequence is TGTGCCAGCTCACCAAGTGCAGGGAACTATGGCTACACCTTC.